The subject of this entry is one T cell receptor (beta chain). V shed 9 bases and J shed 5 bases, with 16 bases lying between them. Germline CDR1 reads MNHEY; CDR2 reads SVGAGI. The CDR3 has 14 residues. This entry comes from a study of technical replicates of blood from several donors. Using immunoSEQ multiplex PCR, the repertoire was profiled, and TCRdb retains in-frame clones only, with some absent. The sample has about 68,000 clones; 95% to 97% are singletons. This chain joins TRBV6-5 and TRBJ2-2; D might be TRBD1 (6 bases). This receptor was taken from a human donor in good health. The sample taken for sequencing was T cells isolated from PBMCs. The CDR3 nucleotides are TGTGCCAGTTCCAGGGGAGTAGAAACCGGGGAGCTGTTTTTT. Its protein is CASSRGVETGELFF.